Following are 25 T cell receptor beta chains from one sample sequenced in a study of cytomegalovirus exposure and HLA in healthy donors. Vbeta (60) and Jbeta (13) primers were used in the PCR. Here immunoSEQ multiplex PCR was the method, and the copy in TCRdb shows in-frame clones only, minus some. The sample has roughly 160,000 clones, about 83% seen once. Material: PBMCs. The receptors derive from a young woman in good health and CMV-seronegative.

This clone was recorded once. J is TRBJ2-2 and V is TRBV5-1; 8 positions agree with TRBD2. Trimming removed 2 bases from V and 1 base from J; junction bases left unmatched: 4. Germline CDR1 reads SGHRS; CDR2 reads YFSETQ. The CDR3 runs to 16 residues. The CDR3 here is CASSFRAGGNTGELFF. The CDR3 nucleotides read TGCGCCAGCAGCTTCCGCGCGGGAGGGAACACCGGGGAGCTGTTTTTT.

The chain combines TRBV29-1 with TRBJ2-5, with a tentative D call TRBD2 (6 bases). The CDR3 is made up of 14 amino acids. Per germline, CDR1 SQVTM and CDR2 ANQGSEA. V lost 8 bases and J 1 base, leaving 17 bases between the germline ends. This CDR3 is CSTQRGSGQETQYF. DNA of the CDR3: TGCAGCACCCAAAGGGGTAGCGGCCAAGAGACCCAGTACTTC.

V usage is TRBV4-1 and J usage is TRBJ2-5, with D possibly being TRBD1 (6 bases). The germline gives CDR1 MGHRA, CDR2 YSYEKL. Trimming removed 4 bases at V and 1 base at J, with 16 bases between. The CDR3 has 16 amino acids. The CDR3 DNA reads as TGCGCCAGCAGCCGGGACACAGGGCAGGGCCAAGAGACCCAGTACTTC. It translates to CASSRDTGQGQETQYF.

The chain employs TRBV28 and TRBJ2-7, with a possible D match to TRBD1 (5 bases). CDR3 length: 11 amino acids. V lost 7 bases to trimming and J lost 7 bases, with 11 bases between them. In germline, CDR1 is MDHEN, CDR2 SYDVKM. The CDR3 DNA sequence: TGTGCCAGCACAAGGGGAAGGGAGCAGTACTTC. Protein: CASTRGREQYF.

This chain joins TRBV6-1 and TRBJ2-2, with TRBD1 as a possible D gene (5 bases). CDR1 is MNHNS, CDR2 SASEGT, per germline. V lost 11 bases and J lost 5, with 12 bases in between. CDR3 length: 12 residues. The CDR3: CAGSRGTGELFF. CDR3 in DNA: TGTGCCGGCTCTAGGGGTACCGGGGAGCTGTTTTTT.

J is TRBJ1-1 and V is TRBV6-1, with D possibly matching TRBD1 (6 bases). Germline assignment: CDR1 MNHNS and CDR2 SASEGT. This CDR3 is 12 amino acids long. Trimming left V 10 bases short and J 5 bases short, with 14 bases between. The CDR3 nucleotides are TGTGCCACCCCCAGGGGCGATACTGAAGCTTTCTTT. As protein: CATPRGDTEAFF.

The rearrangement links TRBV19 to TRBJ2-7; TRBD2 is a possible D gene (7 bases). The CDR3 runs 15 residues. V dropped 11 bases and J dropped 2 bases, with 22 bases sitting between them. Germline V gene data show CDR1 as LNHDA and CDR2 as SQIVND (reference sequence). The CDR3 DNA reads TGTGCCGTTAGGGGGGGGGACAATGGGGCCTACGAGCAGTACTTC. Translation gives CAVRGGDNGAYEQYF.

The chain links TRBV5-1 to TRBJ1-1; TRBD1 might be the D (5 bases). This CDR3 is built from 14 residues. In germline, CDR1 is SGHRS, CDR2 YFSETQ. V gave up 4 bases and J gave up 3 bases, with 13 bases separating them. The CDR3 loop reads CASSVQEAHTEAFF. The CDR3 DNA reads as TGCGCCAGCAGCGTACAGGAAGCCCACACTGAAGCTTTCTTT.

Notes on this clone: This sample includes further DNA sequences coding for the same CDR3. This rearrangement joins TRBV5-1 to TRBJ1-3; TRBD1 agrees at 8 bases. V dropped 8 bases and J dropped 4; count of bases not matched to a gene: 8. The CDR3 consists of 14 residues. Germline CDR1 SGHRS, CDR2 YFSETQ. The CDR3 DNA is TGCGCCAGTCGGCCCGGGACAGGAGGAAACACCATATATTTT. Residues: CASRPGTGGNTIYF.

The chain uses TRBV7-3 and TRBJ2-1, with 8 nucleotides matching TRBD2. V lost 4 bases and J lost 3; bases outside the gene matches: 11. Germline-derived CDR1 and CDR2 are SGHTA and FQGTGA. CDR3 length: 17 amino acids. The CDR3 nucleotides read TGTGCCAGCAGCTGGGGACTAGGTGAAATGGTCTACAATGAGCAGTTCTTC. It yields the protein CASSWGLGEMVYNEQFF.

The J gene is TRBJ1-2, the V gene TRBV6-1, with D tentatively TRBD1 (6 bases). Trimming pared 7 bases from V and 8 bases from J, leaving 23 bases between. Germline-derived CDR1 and CDR2 are MNHNS and SASEGT. This CDR3 comprises 15 residues. The DNA of the CDR3 is TGTGCCAGCACCACGACTTTACGGGGGGCGGGCGGCTACACCTTC. Its protein product is CASTTTLRGAGGYTF.

Comments on this clone: Lacking the conserved final phenylalanine or tryptophan, this CDR3 likely reflects a read error. The J gene is TRBJ2-7, the V gene TRBV5-6, with D possibly TRBD1 on 6 matching bases. CDR1 and CDR2 (germline): SGHDT, YYEEEE. There are 12 residues in the CDR3. V lost 5 bases, J lost 3 bases, and 9 bases lay in between. CDR3 residues: CASRKGGYEQYL. The CDR3 nucleotides read TGTGCCAGCAGGAAAGGGGGCTACGAGCAGTACCTC.

This clone was picked up a small number of times. This chain uses TRBV6-5 with TRBJ1-1; 11 bases line up with TRBD1. The germline V gene encodes CDR1 MNHEY and CDR2 SVGAGI. This CDR3 comprises 16 residues. V lost 1 base, J lost 3 bases, and 4 bases stayed unmatched. CDR3 sequence (DNA): TGTGCCAGCAGTTACTGGGACAGGGGGAGAGACACTGAAGCTTTCTTT. This sequence encodes CASSYWDRGRDTEAFF.

The chain employs TRBV4-1 and TRBJ2-7, with D maybe TRBD1 (6 bases). The CDR3 spans 14 residues. The V and J ends lost 4 bases and 3 bases respectively, with 13 bases between them. Germline V CDR1 and CDR2: MGHRA, YSYEKL. The CDR3 is CASSLRQAYYEQYF. The CDR3 DNA reads as TGCGCCAGCAGCCTCCGACAGGCATACTACGAGCAGTACTTC.

In its sample, this clone was seen once. This sequence joins TRBV12-5 and TRBJ2-2; TRBD1 matches at 9 bases. The length of the CDR3 is 14 residues. CDR1 is LGHNT and CDR2 is FRNRAP in the germline V gene. With 10 bases clipped from V and 7 bases from J, the junction kept 10 bases outside the gene matches. The CDR3 sequence: CATTSDRGVGELFF. The CDR3 nucleotides are TGTGCTACTACCTCGGACAGGGGAGTCGGGGAGCTGTTTTTT.

The chain combines TRBV7-2 with TRBJ2-4, with D tentatively TRBD1 (7 bases). The CDR3 length is 18 residues. V shed 4 bases and J shed 6 bases, with 25 bases lying between them. Germline CDR1 SGHTA, CDR2 FQGNSA. CDR3 bases: TGTGCCAGCAGCTGGGGTGGAGGGGGCCGACGGTTCGGAAACATTCAGTACTTC. Translated, it gives CASSWGGGGRRFGNIQYF.

The chain combines TRBV19 with TRBJ2-1; 10 nucleotides align to TRBD2. Germline values: CDR1 LNHDA, CDR2 SQIVND (reference sequence). This CDR3 spans 14 amino acids. V gave up 3 bases and J gave up 7 bases; unmatched junction bases: 3. DNA for the CDR3: TGTGCCAGTAGTATTGCTAGCGGGAGTAATGAGCAGTTCTTC. The encoded protein is CASSIASGSNEQFF.

The rearrangement uses TRBV5-1 and TRBJ2-3; 9 bases line up with TRBD1. This CDR3 has 16 amino acids. J was trimmed by 0 bases and V by 0 bases; bases with no gene match: 2. The germline V gene encodes CDR1 SGHRS and CDR2 YFSETQ. The CDR3 loop reads CASSLADRGSTDTQYF. CDR3 in DNA: TGCGCCAGCAGCTTGGCGGACAGGGGAAGCACAGATACGCAGTATTTT.

The genes are TRBV5-1 and TRBJ2-3; the D gene is possibly TRBD1 (6 bases). V lost 2 bases to trimming and J lost 0 bases, with 10 bases between them. Germline CDR1 is SGHRS and CDR2 is YFSETQ. This CDR3 is 15 amino acids long. The CDR3 sequence: CASSFEGVSTDTQYF. The CDR3 bases are TGCGCCAGCAGCTTCGAGGGGGTTAGCACAGATACGCAGTATTTT. The whole variable domain, filled in from reference TRBV5-1 and TRBJ2-3, reads KAGVTQTPRYLIKTRGQQVTLSCSPISGHRSVSWYQQTPGQGLQFLFEYFSETQRNKGNFPGRFSGRQFSNSRSEMNVSTLELGDSALYLCASSFEGVSTDTQYFGPGTRLTVL.

The gene calls are TRBV5-6 and TRBJ1-3, with 7 nucleotides matching TRBD1. After removal of 4 bases from V and 8 bases from J, the junction contained 9 bases not matched to a gene. The CDR3 totals 14 residues. Germline V gene data show CDR1 as SGHDT and CDR2 as YYEEEE. CDR3 nucleotides: TGTGCCAGCAGCGCGACAGGGAGAGCGGACACCATATATTTT. Translation gives CASSATGRADTIYF.

The chain carries TRBV15 and TRBJ1-5; perhaps TRBD1 as D (6 bases). Germline-derived CDR1 and CDR2 are LNHNV and YYDKDF (reference sequence). V lost 1 base and J lost 6, with 13 bases in between. The CDR3 spans 15 residues. CDR3 sequence reads: CATSRGGVGAQPQHF. In nucleotides, the CDR3 is TGTGCCACCAGCAGAGGAGGGGTGGGGGCTCAGCCCCAGCATTTT.

The chain joins TRBV15 to TRBJ1-3, with unresolved D. Trimming stripped 3 bases from V and 0 bases from J, with 6 bases between. CDR1 and CDR2 from the germline V gene are LNHNV and YYDKDF (reference sequence). The length of the CDR3 is 14 residues. For the CDR3, the DNA is TGTGCCACCAGCAGGCGAAACTCTGGAAACACCATATATTTT. Translation: CATSRRNSGNTIYF.

This sequence joins TRBV9 and TRBJ1-2; 9 bases agree with TRBD1. Germline CDR1 is SGDLS and CDR2 is YYNGEE. V trimming: 2 bases; J trimming: 2 bases; junction bases outside the gene matches: 4. This CDR3 comprises 15 residues. CDR3 region: CASSVGTGRNYGYTF. The CDR3 coding sequence is TGTGCCAGCAGCGTGGGGACAGGGAGAAACTATGGCTACACCTTC. Combining the CDR3 with reference TRBV9 and TRBJ1-2 gives the whole variable domain DSGVTQTPKHLITATGQRVTLRCSPRSGDLSVYWYQQSLDQGLQFLIQYYNGEERAKGNILERFSAQQFPDLHSELNLSSLELGDSALYFCASSVGTGRNYGYTFGSGTRLTVV.

CDR3 region: CASSPGTGVTNEQFF. Written as DNA, the CDR3 is TGTGCCAGCAGCCCAGGGACGGGGGTTACAAATGAGCAGTTCTTC. The V gene is TRBV5-6, the J gene TRBJ2-1; weak D call: TRBD2 (6 bases). Trimming cost V 4 bases and J 7 bases, with 18 bases left between them. CDR1 is SGHDT and CDR2 is YYEEEE in the germline V gene. The CDR3 is 15 amino acids.

This chain links TRBV25-1 with TRBJ1-5, with TRBD1 as a possible D gene (5 bases). The CDR3 runs 14 residues. Trimming stripped 6 bases from V and 3 bases from J, with 12 bases between. Germline V gives CDR1 MGHDK, CDR2 SYGVNS. The CDR3 nucleotides read TGTGCCAGCAGCATTACAGGCTACAATCAGCCCCAGCATTTT. This sequence encodes CASSITGYNQPQHF.